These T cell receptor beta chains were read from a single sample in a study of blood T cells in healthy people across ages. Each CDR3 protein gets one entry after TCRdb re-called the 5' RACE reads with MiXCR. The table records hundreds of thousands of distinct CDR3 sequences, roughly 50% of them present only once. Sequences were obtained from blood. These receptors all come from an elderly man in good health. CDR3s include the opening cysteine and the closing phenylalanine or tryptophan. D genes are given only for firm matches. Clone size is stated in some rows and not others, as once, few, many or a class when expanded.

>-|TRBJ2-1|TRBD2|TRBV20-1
TGCAGTGCTAGAGAGGGTAGCGGGGGAGACAATGAGCAGTTCTTC
CSAREGSGGDNEQFF
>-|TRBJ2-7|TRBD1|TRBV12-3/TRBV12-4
TGTGCCAGCAGTGGGGGCTTGACAGGGCACTCCTACGAGCAGTACTTC
CASSGGLTGHSYEQYF
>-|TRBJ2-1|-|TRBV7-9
TGTGCCAGCAGCTTAGCCCCATTAGTGAACAATGAGCAGTTCTTC
CASSLAPLVNNEQFF
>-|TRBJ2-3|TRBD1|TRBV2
TGTGCCAGCAGTGGGACAGGGAAGGCGACAGATACGCAGTATTTT
CASSGTGKATDTQYF
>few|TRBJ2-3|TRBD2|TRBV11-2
TGTGCCAGCAGCTACTCTAGCGGGACCACAGATACGCAGTATTTT
CASSYSSGTTDTQYF
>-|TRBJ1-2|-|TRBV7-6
TGTGCCAGCAGCTTAGCTATGAGAGGACTTAACTATGGCTACACCTTC
CASSLAMRGLNYGYTF
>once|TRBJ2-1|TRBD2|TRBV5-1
TGCGCCAGCAGCCCAAGGGCGGGAGGGCTTAACAATGAGCAGTTCTTC
CASSPRAGGLNNEQFF
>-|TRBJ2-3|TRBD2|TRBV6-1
TGTGCCAGCAGGCTCACTCATTGGCTAGCGGGAGGGTCAGATACGCAGTATTTT
CASRLTHWLAGGSDTQYF
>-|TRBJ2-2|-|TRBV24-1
TGTGCCACCCTGGACAGCAGAAACACCGGGGAGCTGTTTTTT
CATLDSRNTGELFF
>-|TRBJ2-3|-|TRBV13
TGTGCCAGCAGCTTAGGTCCTGACAGATACGCGTATTTT
CASSLGPDRYAYF
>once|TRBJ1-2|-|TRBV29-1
TGCAGCGTTGACCTTGGTGATCCTGGTTCCTCTTATGGCTACACCTTC
CSVDLGDPGSSYGYTF